A selection of T cell receptor beta chains follows, all from one sample in a study of shared clonotypes between healthy human individuals. Data came from immunoSEQ multiplex PCR; TCRdb stores just in-frame clones and leaves some out. The top ten clones hold roughly 0.1% of a sample with around 610,000 clones, around 96% of them seen once. Sequencing was done on a sample of naive CD8+ T cells sorted from blood. These receptors were collected from a woman younger than 45 in good health. The CDR3 runs from the conserved cysteine through the conserved F or W. The D gene is left open where the match is weak. Rows give clone size only sometimes, using once, few, many, or a class for an expanded clone.

j_call	clone_size	d_call	v_call	cdr3_aa	cdr3_nt
TRBJ1-2	NA	TRBD1	TRBV30	CAWRTGGNYGYTF	TGTGCCTGGAGAACAGGGGGGAACTATGGCTACACCTTC
TRBJ2-1	NA	TRBD1	TRBV7-9	CASSALPGTGAYNEQFF	TGTGCCAGCAGCGCCCTCCCCGGGACAGGGGCGTACAATGAGCAGTTCTTC
TRBJ2-7	NA	NA	TRBV4-2	CASSPWVGSYEQYF	TGTGCCAGCAGCCCCTGGGTAGGCTCCTACGAGCAGTACTTC
TRBJ2-1	NA	TRBD2	TRBV13	CASSSRTSTHNEQFF	TGTGCCAGCAGCTCTCGGACTAGTACCCACAATGAGCAGTTCTTC
TRBJ2-1	NA	NA	TRBV14	CASSQRVRTEQFF	TGTGCCAGCAGCCAAAGAGTAAGGACCGAGCAGTTCTTC
TRBJ2-7	NA	NA	TRBV28	CASGWYEQYF	TGTGCCAGCGGGTGGTACGAGCAGTACTTC
TRBJ2-2	NA	TRBD2	TRBV28	CASTGLVNTGELFF	TGTGCCAGCACGGGACTAGTGAACACCGGGGAGCTGTTTTTT
TRBJ1-5	NA	NA	TRBV5-8	CASSRTQVGVSNQPQHF	TGTGCCAGCAGCAGGACCCAAGTAGGAGTTAGCAATCAGCCCCAGCATTTT
TRBJ2-1	NA	NA	TRBV19	CASSQRGSYNEQFF	TGTGCCAGTAGTCAGCGCGGCTCCTACAATGAGCAGTTCTTC
TRBJ2-1	NA	TRBD2	TRBV27	CASSLSGTSGYTSGNYNEQFF	TGTGCCAGCAGTTTGTCCGGGACTAGCGGGTACACATCGGGTAATTACAATGAGCAGTTCTTC
TRBJ1-2	NA	NA	TRBV11-1	CASSPGIGGYTF	TGTGCCAGCAGCCCAGGGATTGGCGGCTACACCTTC
TRBJ2-3	NA	TRBD2	TRBV9	CASSVEFSGSVTDTQYF	TGTGCCAGCAGCGTAGAGTTTAGCGGGAGCGTCACAGATACGCAGTATTTT
TRBJ2-1	NA	TRBD2	TRBV11-2	CASSLVFSGGSYNEQFF	TGTGCCAGCAGCTTAGTTTTTAGCGGGGGATCCTACAATGAGCAGTTCTTC
TRBJ2-2	NA	NA	TRBV28	CASSWGGRITGELFF	TGTGCCAGCAGTTGGGGGGGGCGGATCACCGGGGAGCTGTTTTTT
TRBJ2-1	few	TRBD2	TRBV11-2	CASSLAGGAHNEQFF	TGTGCCAGCAGCTTAGCGGGAGGAGCCCACAATGAGCAGTTCTTC
TRBJ1-4	NA	NA	TRBV5-4	CASSQLGGSLEEKLFF	TGTGCCAGCAGCCAACTAGGGGGGAGCTTGGAGGAAAAACTGTTTTTT